The subject of this entry is one T cell receptor (beta chain). There are a few counts of this clonotype. Its antigen specificity is not known. No base quality values were provided; no much bigger clone lies one nucleotide off. This entry comes from a study of vaccination and CD4 T cells after COVID-19 (dated by TCRdb to between 2021 and 2023). Turning to the overall study: Six males and four females were included in the convalescent cohort, with two Hispanic individuals, seven Caucasians, two Asians and one multiracial person represented. In under 13 COVID-19 convalescent patients and a handful of infection-naive healthy vaccine recipients, researchers compared the spike-specific CD4+ TCR repertoire from before mRNA vaccination with the repertoire from after. Post-COVID blood samples were collected from convalescent patients a median of around 100 days after diagnosis, with a range of roughly 30 to 161 days. The cultures were stimulated with overlapping spike peptide pools from SARS-CoV-2 and from the common cold coronaviruses HCoV-NL63, HCoV-OC43 and HCoV-229E. Participants received two doses of either the Pfizer-BioNTech BNT162b2 vaccine (n=8) or the Moderna mRNA-1273 vaccine (n=2). Control cultures received a CEFX viral epitope pool as the positive control, an HIV-1 Nef peptide pool as the negative control, or no peptide. An earlier paper using these donors assessed, at the TCR clonotype level, memory CD4+ T cell crossreactivity between SARS-CoV-2 and common cold coronavirus spike proteins. Post-vaccine blood samples were collected a median of about 72 days after the second vaccine dose, ranging from roughly 12 to 241 days. General study outcomes and caveats: The median count of SARS-CoV-2-reactive clonotypes went up from around 23 after infection to some 38 after vaccination, although the change was not significant. The number of convalescent patients in the study was relatively small, and the study did not examine early timepoints following natural infection. In convalescent patients, nearly all vaccine-specific clones (304 of 307) were found to be mono-reactive for SARS-CoV-2 spike rather than cross-reactive with common cold coronaviruses. Among convalescent patients, a median roughly 90% of the SARS-CoV-2-reactive clones seen after vaccination appeared only after vaccination, which suggests priming specific to the vaccine.

The sample's treatment or condition label, in plain terms: roughly ten-day PBMC culture with coronavirus spike peptide pools or control peptides (ViraFEST assay). CD4+ T cells from unexposed donors were collected before the COVID-19 pandemic (2011-2018). To expand antigen-specific T cells with peptide pools and then pick out the expanded clonotypes through TCR sequencing, the study relied on the ViraFEST assay. PBMCs were cultured at fewer than 2.5 million per well in IMDM supplemented with approximately 5% human AB serum and 9.5 to 10 IU/ml IL-2, with approximately 10 ug/ml peptide pools added. Half of the culture medium was replaced with fresh IL-2-containing medium on days 3 and 7. After approximately 10 days of culture, CD4+ T cells were isolated by negative selection using the EasySep CD4+ T cell isolation kit. As cell numbers permitted, CD4+ T cells from unexposed donors were tested for reactivity to SARS-CoV-2 S and N and to four common cold coronavirus spike pools. PBMCs were separated from whole blood using Ficoll-Paque Plus gradient centrifugation and then either used fresh or cryopreserved at -140C. Each culture condition was generally run in triplicate wells. Leukapheresis product for the unexposed donors was bought commercially.

Trimming removed 4 bases from V and 7 bases from J; the gene matches leave 4 bases unexplained. CDR1 and CDR2, looked up from the germline V gene, are SGHTA and FQGTGA. Including cysteine and phenylalanine, the CDR3 has 13 amino acids. The retained sequence is limited to the CDR3, 39 bases, with the frame set at the first base. The receptor library was made with PCR. DNA from cultured CD4+ T cells underwent TCR sequencing with the Oncomine TCR Beta short-read assay at the Johns Hopkins FTIC core. The QIAamp micro DNA kit was used to extract genomic DNA from the cultured CD4+ T cells. Oncomine TCR Beta libraries from cultured CD4+ T cells were pooled using unique dual indexes and sequenced on an Illumina iSeq 100. The original methods were these. Non-productive sequences were removed, and CDR3s that did not start with C, did not end with F or W, or were shorter than 7 amino acids were discarded. The MANAFEST web application was used to identify antigen-specific clonotypes by comparing peptide-stimulated wells against reference wells and other culture wells. For a clone to be called positive, the clone needed an FDR below 0.05, an odds ratio above 5, and a productive frequency above 0.1% in at least two of three replicate wells. Clonotypes that were significantly expanded in both SARS-CoV-2 spike wells and at least one common cold coronavirus spike condition were defined as cross-reactive. Using R version 3.6.1, CDR3 homology was evaluated through Levenshtein distances (stringdist) along with unrooted phylogenetic trees (ape). Starting from the raw public reads, TCRdb applied fastp trimming at Q25, assembled clones with MiXCR and retained in-frame beta chains. All rows with the same CDR3 protein become a single entry with the most common DNA and genes. TCRdb's processing, not the authors', yielded these V and J calls. The sample records 11,000 or so distinct CDR3 sequences, under 45% of which are singletons. The ten largest clones take up about 17% of the sample.

This clonotype originated in a human donor in good health. The sequencing sample was made of CD4+ T cells from blood, cultured in vitro. The chain couples TRBV7-3 to TRBJ2-1, with 7 bases aligning to TRBD1. Here is the DNA: TGTGCCAGCAGCTCGTACAGGGGAAATGAGCAGTTCTTC. The translation is CASSSYRGNEQFF.